This T cell receptor (beta chain) was found in a study of blood T cell repertoires in COVID-19. Study in general: There were acute and convalescent COVID-19 samples, and they came from the United States, Italy and Spain. Nucleic acid was either cDNA or gDNA, and it came from T cells, B-cell-depleted T cells, or PBMCs.

In the source study's methods: Amplification of reference gene primers was used by the study to estimate nucleated cell counts. Some clones are missing from TCRdb's copy, which holds only in-frame ones; the method was immunoSEQ multiplex PCR. V, J and clone size are taken as reported in that table, and D and trimming were inferred from the DNA itself. This table holds 150,000 to 200,000 clones, 70% to 90% found once. This CDR3 is 11 amino acids long. The V gene lost 0 bases and the J gene lost 6 bases, with 6 bases spanning the gap. The V gene's germline CDR1 is SQVTM and CDR2 ANQGSEA. The sequenced sample was peripheral blood. This TCR came from a man aged 60 to 69 with acute or convalescent COVID-19. This chain uses TRBV29-1 with TRBJ2-7; the D is unclear. The CDR3 loop reads CSVEDFFEQYF. The CDR3 nucleotides read TGCAGCGTTGAAGATTTCTTCGAGCAGTACTTC.